This T cell receptor beta chain was sequenced for a study of T cell clones after liver transplantation. The overall study: Graft-donor-reactive sequences were compared with third-party-reactive TCRbeta sequences from pre-transplant mixed lymphocyte reactions.

Study observations and caveats: A larger donor-reactive than third-party decline suggested partial antigen-specific deletion.

The method was immunoSEQ multiplex PCR; TCRdb's version includes in-frame clones alone and lacks a portion of them. The sample has about 72,000 clones; more than 90% are singletons. The CDR3 covers 13 residues. Trimming removed 7 bases from V and 8 bases from J, with 15 bases in between. Germline loops: CDR1 MNHEY, CDR2 SMNVEV (reference sequence). On this clone: Antigen: not known.

This rearrangement joins TRBV27 to TRBJ2-1; a weak D match, TRBD2 (5 bases). Material: CD4+ T cells from blood, obtained before liver transplant. The sequence came from a human donor who received a liver transplant. Here the CDR3 DNA reads TGTGCCAGCACTTTGGCGGGTCGGGATGAGCAGTTCTTC. Protein sequence: CASTLAGRDEQFF.